The entry below gives a single T cell receptor beta chain sequence along with its context. What it binds is not known. Extraction of RNA preceded its reverse transcription into cDNA, which served as the sequencing template. Sequencing was performed with immunoSEQ multiplex PCR; in TCRdb, only in-frame clones are kept and a portion is missing. The table lists approximately 110,000 clones, roughly three fifths of them singletons. Germline CDR1 is SQVTM and CDR2 is ANQGSEA. The CDR3 has 13 amino acids. The V segment lost 6 bases and the J segment 1 base; nucleotides outside the gene matches: 2. Specified treatment: oral pan-JAK inhibitor, 5-10 mg twice daily. Sampling of alopecia areata patients yielded lesional scalp punch biopsies as well as peripheral blood. The record originates from a study of CD8+ T cells in alopecia areata. General observations from the study: One nonresponder leaves baseline CD8+ expansion's link to response uncertain. Resident alphabeta T-cell populations of normal skin are likewise subject to sequencing in scalp samples.

The specimen comprised CD4+ T cells sorted from blood, sampled at week 24, from a patient treated with tofacitinib. This chain uses TRBV29-1 with TRBJ1-5; 8 bases are a match to TRBD1. This TCR derives from a human donor with alopecia areata. Here the CDR3 DNA reads TGCAGCGTGGGGGACAGGAGCAATCAGCCCCAGCATTTT. Its protein product is CSVGDRSNQPQHF. Full variable domain (missing parts from reference TRBV29-1 and TRBJ1-5): SAVISQKPSRDICQRGTSLTIQCQVDSQVTMMFWYRQQPGQSLTLIATANQGSEATYESGFVIDKFPISRPNLTFSTLTVSNMSPEDSSIYLCSVGDRSNQPQHFGDGTRLSIL.